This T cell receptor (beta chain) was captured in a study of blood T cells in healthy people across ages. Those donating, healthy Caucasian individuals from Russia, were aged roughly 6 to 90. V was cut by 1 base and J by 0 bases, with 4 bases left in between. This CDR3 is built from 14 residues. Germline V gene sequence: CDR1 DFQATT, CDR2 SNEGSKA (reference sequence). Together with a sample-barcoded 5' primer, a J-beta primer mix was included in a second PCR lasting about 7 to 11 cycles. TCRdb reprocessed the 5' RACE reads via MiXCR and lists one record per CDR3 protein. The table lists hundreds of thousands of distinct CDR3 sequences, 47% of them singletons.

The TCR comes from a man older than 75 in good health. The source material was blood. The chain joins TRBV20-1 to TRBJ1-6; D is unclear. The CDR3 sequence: CSARVSSYNSPLHF. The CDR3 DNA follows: TGCAGTGCTAGAGTTAGCTCCTATAATTCACCCCTCCACTTT.